The TCR beta chain under discussion was sequenced for a study of neurological immune-mediated disorders (dated by TCRdb to the late 2010s). For the wider study: The study compared peripheral blood TCR-beta repertoires of HTLV-I-associated myelopathy (HAM/TSP) patients, multiple sclerosis patients and healthy controls using UMI-based sequencing. The approximately 100 TCR-beta libraries included longitudinal samples, technical triplicates and paired sorted CD4+ and CD8+ T-cell subsets alongside PBMC samples. The cohort was made up of about 65 subjects, consisting of some 15 HAM/TSP patients, some 35 multiple sclerosis patients and about 20 healthy controls.

CDR1 and CDR2 are drawn from the germline V gene: SGHRS, YFSETQ. The CDR3 starts with the cysteine, ends with the phenylalanine, and has 13 residues. Only the CDR3 DNA stays, 39 bases, in frame from base 1. The junction carries 11 bases between V and J, which are trimmed by 6 bases and 2 bases respectively. Blood bank volunteers in Maryland, USA served as the healthy controls. TCR libraries for sorted subsets were made from 800,000 to 1,000,000 sorted CD4+ or CD8+ T cells. Peripheral blood underwent Ficoll-Hypaque density gradient centrifugation to isolate PBMCs, which were then cryopreserved in liquid nitrogen. The study also sequenced paired sorted CD4+ and CD8+ subsets from healthy controls, HAM/TSP patients and MS patients. To synthesize cDNA, template-switch 5'RACE was performed with a primer carrying a 10-nucleotide random unique molecular identifier so that each TCR transcript was tagged. Every sequencing run yielded over 170 million TCR-beta sequences covering 15-18 subjects. The RNeasy kit was used to extract total RNA. The KAPA Real-time Library Amplification kit was used to amplify TCR-beta VDJ regions with primers targeting the TCR constant region and the 5'RACE anchor. Sample indexes and Illumina adaptors were added in a first PCR, after which library yield was increased in a second PCR. The roughly 650 bp TCR product was size-selected on a 2% E-gel SizeSelection system after Ampure bead purification. Before pooling, library quality was assessed on a Bioanalyzer, concentration was determined with Qubit, and library quantification was performed with the Kapa Library Quantification kit. Paired-end 2 x 150 bp sequencing of the libraries was performed on an Illumina HiSeq 2500. To increase sequence diversity, roughly 23-30% phiX was spiked into each library pool. As for the authors' bioinformatics: Quality-filtered reads were processed with the UMI-based MiGEC pipeline, and over 90% of raw TCR sequences were removed by the MiGEC pipeline during error correction. VDJ genes were aligned to IMGT germline references, and each clonotype was defined by a unique CDR3 amino acid sequence together with V-J genes. VDJtools evaluated clonal expansion, Shannon diversity and CDR3 relatedness (CalcPairwiseDistances, ClusterSamples); CLCbio workbench built phylogenetic trees. Using coefficient-of-variation modelling across technical triplicates, the study counted a clone as expanded if it had at least 8 unique UMIs. The public sequencing data were trimmed at Q25 with fastp and processed into clonotypes with MiXCR by TCRdb, which kept only in-frame beta chains. Entries are consolidated by CDR3 protein sequence, retaining the most common genes and DNA. TCRdb's processing, not the authors', yielded these V and J calls. The sample includes over 11,000 distinct CDR3 sequences, with less than 7.5% observed a single time. Together, the top ten hold around 22% of the sample.

Beyond this particular receptor, the publication reports: Across subjects, expanded clones never shared an identical CDR3 amino acid sequence, which suggests that the TCR-beta repertoires in every group were private. The highest TCR clonal expansion was observed in HAM/TSP patients, whereas the lowest was observed in MS patients, even when compared with healthy controls.

This clonotype was counted many times. No antigen is known for it. The record has no base qualities; no much larger clone is one base away. The sequenced material came from CD8+ T cells from blood. The rearrangement joined TRBV5-1 to TRBJ1-1; the D gene remains uncertain. The origin of this receptor is a woman between 35 and 50 years old in good health. The CDR3 protein: CASTLWDNTEAFF. Here is the DNA: TGCGCCAGCACCCTGTGGGATAACACTGAAGCTTTCTTT. Reference TRBV5-1 and TRBJ1-1 proteins supply the regions before and after the CDR3; the full variable domain is: KAGVTQTPRYLIKTRGQQVTLSCSPISGHRSVSWYQQTPGQGLQFLFEYFSETQRNKGNFPGRFSGRQFSNSRSEMNVSTLELGDSALYLCASTLWDNTEAFFGQGTRLTVV.